The 2 T cell receptor beta chains in this list originate from one sample, sequenced in a study of T cells in Graves' hyperthyroidism and ophthalmopathy. It was RNA transcripts that yielded the amplified TCR beta CDR3 regions. The HTBI primer set drove a first-round RT-PCR of the TCR CDR3. TCRdb re-called the multiplex PCR reads through MiXCR, storing one row per CDR3 protein. This table has some 510,000 distinct CDR3 sequences, roughly 20% appearing once. Material: blood. Receptors originate from a man in his late teens or twenties with Graves' hyperthyroidism.

The chain joins TRBV30 to TRBJ1-2, with a weak D call TRBD1 (6 bases). This CDR3 spans 13 amino acids. V lost 5 bases and J 8 bases, leaving 18 bases between the germline ends. Germline-derived CDR1 and CDR2 are GTSNPN and SVGIG (reference sequence). CDR3: CAWGGGAGLGYTF. CDR3 in DNA: TGTGCCTGGGGAGGGGGTGCAGGGTTAGGCTACACCTTC.

V usage is TRBV5-1 and J usage is TRBJ2-2; D gene uncertain. Germline V CDR1 and CDR2: SGHRS, YFSETQ. The V gene lost 5 bases and the J gene lost 1 base, with 9 bases spanning the gap. This CDR3 has 14 amino acids. The CDR3 bases are TGCGCCAGCAGGAAGGTTCTGAACACCGGGGAGCTGTTTTTT. This codes for CASRKVLNTGELFF.